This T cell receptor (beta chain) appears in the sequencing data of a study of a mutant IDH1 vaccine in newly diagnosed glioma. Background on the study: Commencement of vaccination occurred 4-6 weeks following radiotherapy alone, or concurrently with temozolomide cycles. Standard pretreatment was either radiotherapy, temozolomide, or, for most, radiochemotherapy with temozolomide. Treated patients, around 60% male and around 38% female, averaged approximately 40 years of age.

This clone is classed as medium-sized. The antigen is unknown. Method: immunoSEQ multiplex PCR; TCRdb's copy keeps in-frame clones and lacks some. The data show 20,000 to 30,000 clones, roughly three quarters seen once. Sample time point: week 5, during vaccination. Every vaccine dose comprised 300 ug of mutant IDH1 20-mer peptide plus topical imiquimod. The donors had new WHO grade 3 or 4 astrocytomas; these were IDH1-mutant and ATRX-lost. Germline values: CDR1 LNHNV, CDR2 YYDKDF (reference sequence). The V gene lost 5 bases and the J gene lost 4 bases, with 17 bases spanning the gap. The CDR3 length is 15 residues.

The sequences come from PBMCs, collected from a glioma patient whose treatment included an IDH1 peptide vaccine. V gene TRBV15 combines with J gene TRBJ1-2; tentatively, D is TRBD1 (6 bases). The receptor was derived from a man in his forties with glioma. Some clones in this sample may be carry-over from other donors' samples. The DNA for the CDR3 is TGTGCCACCAGCCGGAAAGGGGGTGGTAGCTATGGCTACACCTTC. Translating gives CATSRKGGGSYGYTF.